Below are 23 T cell receptor beta chains sequenced from a single sample in a study of CD8 T cells in ankylosing spondylitis. TCRdb called the 5' RACE reads again in MiXCR, with one record for every CDR3 protein. The top ten hold 13% of the sample, which has about 340,000 distinct CDR3 sequences, 20% to 25% seen once. Sequenced: blood, either unsorted or a sorted T cell fraction (not recorded which). These receptors all stem from a male donor with ankylosing spondylitis or in good health (not recorded which).

This clonotype was counted between two and nine times. The rearrangement uses TRBV7-2 and TRBJ2-3, with TRBD2 matching over 12 bases. Germline V CDR1 and CDR2: SGHTA, FQGNSA. V lost 5 bases, J lost 3 bases, and 3 bases stayed unmatched. This CDR3 is built from 15 residues. The CDR3 is CASSAGLAGTDTQYF. The DNA for the CDR3 is TGTGCCAGCAGCGCCGGACTAGCGGGGACAGATACGCAGTATTTT.

This clonotype was seen a handful of times. The chain is built from TRBV12-3 or TRBV12-4 and TRBJ2-3; D uncertain. Deletions cut 5 bases from V and 0 bases from J, with 15 bases between. The CDR3 runs to 16 residues. The CDR3 spells CASSPPVQPSTDTQYF. The CDR3 region has the DNA TGTGCCAGCAGTCCCCCGGTTCAGCCTAGCACAGATACGCAGTATTTT.

This clonotype was observed at least ten times. The rearrangement joins TRBV29-1 to TRBJ2-3, with no clear D. The CDR3 consists of 14 residues. V was cut by 1 base and J by 0 bases, with 8 bases left in between. Germline CDR1 and CDR2: SQVTM and ANQGSEA. CDR3: CSVEGSESTDTQYF. CDR3 in DNA: TGCAGCGTTGAAGGGTCGGAAAGCACAGATACGCAGTATTTT.

The V gene is TRBV15, the J gene TRBJ1-1; tentative D call: TRBD1 (6 bases). Per the germline V gene, CDR1 is LNHNV and CDR2 is YYDKDF (reference sequence). CDR3 length: 15 residues. V was cut by 8 bases and J by 5 bases, with 21 bases left in between. The CDR3 nucleotides read TGTGCCACCGTGGGGACAAGACTTGCGGGGACTGAAGCTTTCTTT. Its protein is CATVGTRLAGTEAFF.

This chain links TRBV4-1 with TRBJ2-7; tentative D call: TRBD1 (6 bases). Trimming pared 1 base from V and 4 bases from J, leaving 11 bases between. The CDR3 contains 14 residues. The germline CDR1 and CDR2 sequences are MGHRA and YSYEKL. CDR3 amino acids: CASSQAGRGYEQYF. The CDR3 DNA reads TGCGCCAGCAGCCAAGCCGGCAGGGGTTACGAGCAGTACTTC.

This clonotype has only a few counts. The chain employs TRBV5-1 and TRBJ2-7; tentatively, D is TRBD1 (6 bases). This CDR3 contains 14 residues. V was trimmed by 4 bases and J by 5 bases, leaving 16 bases between them. Germline V lookup: CDR1 SGHRS, CDR2 YFSETQ. Here the CDR3 reads CASSPRGQIHEQYF. In DNA form, the CDR3 reads TGCGCCAGCAGCCCCCGCGGACAGATCCACGAGCAGTACTTC. The complete variable domain, with remaining parts taken from reference TRBV5-1 and TRBJ2-7, reads KAGVTQTPRYLIKTRGQQVTLSCSPISGHRSVSWYQQTPGQGLQFLFEYFSETQRNKGNFPGRFSGRQFSNSRSEMNVSTLELGDSALYLCASSPRGQIHEQYFGPGTRLTVT.

The V and J genes are TRBV28 and TRBJ2-7, with TRBD2 matching over 9 bases. Trimming at V came to 4 bases and at J to 0 bases, leaving 10 bases not matched to a gene. Per germline, CDR1 MDHEN and CDR2 SYDVKM. CDR3 length: 17 residues. The CDR3 here is CASSSHKAGGSSYEQYF. In DNA form, the CDR3 reads TGTGCCAGCAGTTCGCACAAAGCGGGGGGAAGCTCCTACGAGCAGTACTTC. The full variable domain, rest sourced from reference TRBV28 and TRBJ2-7, is DVKVTQSSRYLVKRTGEKVFLECVQDMDHENMFWYRQDPGLGLRLIYFSYDVKMKEKGDIPEGYSVSREKKERFSLILESASTNQTSMYLCASSSHKAGGSSYEQYFGPGTRLTVT.

The CDR3 sequence is CASSLNSQGRGLFF. DNA of the CDR3: TGTGCCAGCAGTTTAAACTCCCAGGGCCGAGGACTGTTTTTT. This sequence joins TRBV12-3 or TRBV12-4 and TRBJ1-4; tentatively, D is TRBD1 (5 bases). The CDR3 length is 14 residues. The V and J ends lost 2 bases and 13 bases respectively, with 17 bases between them.

This chain joins TRBV28 and TRBJ2-3; maybe TRBD1 (6 bases). V lost 3 bases and J 3 bases, leaving 10 bases between the germline ends. Germline values: CDR1 MDHEN, CDR2 SYDVKM. The CDR3 contains 14 residues. Written as DNA, the CDR3 is TGTGCCAGCAGTTTTGGCAGGGGAACAGATACGCAGTATTTT. Encoded protein: CASSFGRGTDTQYF.

The rearrangement links TRBV29-1 to TRBJ2-1; D ambiguous. Trimming stripped 0 bases from V and 8 bases from J, with 8 bases between. The CDR3 is 12 residues long. The germline V gene has CDR1 SQVTM and CDR2 ANQGSEA. In DNA, the CDR3 is TGCAGCGTTGAAGATTCGAGCTATGAGCAGTTCTTC. Protein product: CSVEDSSYEQFF.

The chain employs TRBV7-9 and TRBJ2-5, with 10 nucleotides matching TRBD2. The V gene's germline CDR1 is SEHNR and CDR2 FQNEAQ (reference sequence). Germline trimming cut 4 bases from V and 3 bases from J; bases unmatched to any gene: 8. The CDR3 runs to 16 residues. The CDR3 reads CASSWVGLAEKETQYF. CDR3 nucleotides: TGTGCCAGCAGCTGGGTCGGACTAGCGGAAAAAGAGACCCAGTACTTC.

CDR3 in amino acids: CASGGDNEKLFF. DNA for the CDR3: TGTGCCAGCGGGGGGGATAATGAAAAACTGTTTTTT. J is TRBJ1-4 and V is TRBV9; D might be TRBD1 (5 bases). V was clipped by 7 bases and J by 4 bases, with 8 bases between them. The CDR3 runs to 12 residues. The germline V gene encodes CDR1 SGDLS and CDR2 YYNGEE.

Only one count was recorded for this clonotype. The chain links TRBV20-1 to TRBJ2-1; weak D call: TRBD2 (7 bases). In germline, CDR1 is DFQATT, CDR2 SNEGSKA (reference sequence). The length of the CDR3 is 14 residues. Trimming stripped 0 bases from V and 7 bases from J, with 13 bases between. CDR3 nucleotides: TGCAGTGCTAGAGATTTGGGGGGGGCGAATGAGCAGTTCTTC. It codes for CSARDLGGANEQFF.

This clonotype showed up just a few times. V is TRBV4-1 and J is TRBJ2-7; 7 nucleotides agree with TRBD1. The junction had 10 bases not matched to a gene; V was cut back by 2 bases and J by 0 bases. The CDR3 length is 17 residues. Looked up from germline, CDR1 is MGHRA and CDR2 is YSYEKL. For the CDR3, the DNA is TGCGCCAGCAGCCAAACCTATGGCCGGGACAGCTCCTACGAGCAGTACTTC. It is translated as CASSQTYGRDSSYEQYF.

The sample holds a few counts of this clonotype. This chain connects TRBV5-5 to TRBJ1-2; D is undetermined. Trimming removed 4 bases from V and 6 bases from J, with 10 bases in between. Germline assignment: CDR1 SGHKS and CDR2 YYEKEE (reference sequence). The CDR3 contains 12 residues. The CDR3 DNA sequence: TGTGCCAGCAGCCCCTTGGAGGATGGCTACACCTTC. Translating it yields CASSPLEDGYTF.

The chain recombines TRBV28 with TRBJ1-1; 9 bases line up with TRBD1. Germline V lookup: CDR1 MDHEN, CDR2 SYDVKM. There are 17 residues in the CDR3. V dropped 1 base and J dropped 4; count of bases not matched to a gene: 10. CDR3 coding DNA: TGTGCCAGCAGTTTATCCCGGGACAGGGCGCCGACCACTGAAGCTTTCTTT. Its protein is CASSLSRDRAPTTEAFF. The whole variable domain, filled in from reference TRBV28 and TRBJ1-1, reads DVKVTQSSRYLVKRTGEKVFLECVQDMDHENMFWYRQDPGLGLRLIYFSYDVKMKEKGDIPEGYSVSREKKERFSLILESASTNQTSMYLCASSLSRDRAPTTEAFFGQGTRLTVV.

The CDR3 here is CASSPIGGEQFF. CDR3 nucleotides: TGTGCCAGCAGCCCAATAGGGGGGGAGCAGTTCTTC. V usage is TRBV7-3 and J usage is TRBJ2-1; D tentatively fits TRBD1 or TRBD2 (6 bases each). The CDR3 length is 12 residues. Germline loops: CDR1 SGHTA, CDR2 FQGTGA. The V gene lost 5 bases and the J gene lost 10 bases, with 12 bases spanning the gap.

The rearrangement links TRBV24-1 to TRBJ2-7; D tentatively fits TRBD1 or TRBD2 (5 bases each). This CDR3 is 17 amino acids long. The V gene's germline CDR1 is KGHDR and CDR2 SFDVKD. V lost 2 bases, J lost 2 bases, and 18 bases lay in between. The CDR3 loop reads CATSDSFQGSGPYEQYF. The DNA of the CDR3 is TGTGCCACCAGTGATTCCTTTCAAGGGTCGGGGCCCTACGAGCAGTACTTC.

CDR3 loop: CASSLSQPQHF. DNA for the CDR3: TGTGCCAGCAGTTTATCTCAGCCCCAGCATTTT. The chain uses TRBV28 and TRBJ1-5; D is uncertain. The length of the CDR3 is 11 residues. Between the trimmed V and J ends, which lost 1 base and 6 bases, there was a span of 1 base. CDR1 and CDR2 from the germline V gene are MDHEN and SYDVKM.

This clonotype was picked up a small number of times. The chain is built from TRBV6-5 and TRBJ2-1; D ambiguous. CDR1 is MNHEY and CDR2 is SVGAGI in the germline V gene. The CDR3 covers 15 residues. The V and J ends lost 4 bases and 1 base respectively, with 11 bases between them. In nucleotides, the CDR3 is TGTGCCAGCAGTTCCACATCACCGTCCTACAATGAGCAGTTCTTC. Amino acid sequence: CASSSTSPSYNEQFF.

The V gene is TRBV4-1, the J gene TRBJ2-7, with TRBD1 matching over 8 bases. Germline V gene data show CDR1 as MGHRA and CDR2 as YSYEKL. V gave up 3 bases and J gave up 0 bases; unmatched junction bases: 4. This CDR3 has 15 amino acids. CDR3 loop: CASSHTDRASYEQYF. CDR3 coding DNA: TGCGCCAGCAGCCATACGGACAGGGCCTCCTACGAGCAGTACTTC.

This sequence joins TRBV20-1 and TRBJ2-7; 11 nucleotides align to TRBD2. V shed 7 bases and J 1 base; nucleotides not matched to a gene: 9. Germline CDR1 reads DFQATT; CDR2 reads SNEGSKA (reference sequence). The CDR3 is 15 residues long. Here the CDR3 reads CSGVPSGGPSYEQYF. The CDR3 DNA is TGCAGTGGGGTGCCTAGCGGGGGGCCATCCTACGAGCAGTACTTC.

The chain recombines TRBV7-8 with TRBJ1-5; the D gene is possibly TRBD1 (6 bases). Germline V CDR1 and CDR2: SGHVS, FQNEAQ. The CDR3 runs 15 residues. Trimming removed 2 bases from V and 5 bases from J, with 13 bases in between. This CDR3 reads CASSLKGGLYQPQHF. DNA of the CDR3: TGTGCCAGCAGCTTAAAGGGGGGGCTATATCAGCCCCAGCATTTT. Full variable domain (outside the CDR3, taken from reference TRBV7-8 and TRBJ1-5): GAGVSQSPRYKVAKRGQDVALRCDPISGHVSLFWYQQALGQGPEFLTYFQNEAQLDKSGLPSDRFFAERPEGSVSTLKIQRTQQEDSAVYLCASSLKGGLYQPQHFGDGTRLSIL.